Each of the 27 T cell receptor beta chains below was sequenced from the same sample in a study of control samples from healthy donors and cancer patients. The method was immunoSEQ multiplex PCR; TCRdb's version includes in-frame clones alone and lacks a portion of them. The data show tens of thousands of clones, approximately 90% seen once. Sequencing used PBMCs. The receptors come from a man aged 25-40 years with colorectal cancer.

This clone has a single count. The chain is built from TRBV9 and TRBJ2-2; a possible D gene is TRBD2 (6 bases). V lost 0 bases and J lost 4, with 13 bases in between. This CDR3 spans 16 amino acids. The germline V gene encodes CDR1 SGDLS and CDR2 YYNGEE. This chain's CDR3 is CASSVDGGAFTGELFF. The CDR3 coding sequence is TGTGCCAGCAGCGTAGACGGAGGGGCCTTCACCGGGGAGCTGTTTTTT.

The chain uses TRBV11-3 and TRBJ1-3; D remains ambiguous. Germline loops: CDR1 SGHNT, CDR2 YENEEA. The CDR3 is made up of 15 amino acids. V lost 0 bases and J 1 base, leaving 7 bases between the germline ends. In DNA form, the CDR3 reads TGTGCCAGCAGCTTAGATGGGCAGTCTGGAAACACCATATATTTT. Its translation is CASSLDGQSGNTIYF.

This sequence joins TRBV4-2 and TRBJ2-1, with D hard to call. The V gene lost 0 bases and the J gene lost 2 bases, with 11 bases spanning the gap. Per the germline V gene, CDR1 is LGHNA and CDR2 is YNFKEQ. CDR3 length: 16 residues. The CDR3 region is CASSQDRAATYNEQFF. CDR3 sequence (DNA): TGTGCCAGCAGCCAAGATCGGGCAGCCACCTACAATGAGCAGTTCTTC.

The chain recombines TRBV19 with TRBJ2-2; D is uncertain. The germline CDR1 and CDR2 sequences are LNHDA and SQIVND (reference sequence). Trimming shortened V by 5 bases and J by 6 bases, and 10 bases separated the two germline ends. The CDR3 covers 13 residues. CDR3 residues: CASSSVRAGELFF. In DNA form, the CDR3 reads TGTGCCAGTAGTTCGGTCCGCGCCGGGGAGCTGTTTTTT.

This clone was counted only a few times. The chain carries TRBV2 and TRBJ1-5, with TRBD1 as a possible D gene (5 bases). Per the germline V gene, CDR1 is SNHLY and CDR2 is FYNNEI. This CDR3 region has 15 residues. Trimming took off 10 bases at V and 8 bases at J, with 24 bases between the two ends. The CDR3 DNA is TGTGCCACCTCATCTACCGGGCCTACGGACAAGCCCCAGCATTTT. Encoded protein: CATSSTGPTDKPQHF.

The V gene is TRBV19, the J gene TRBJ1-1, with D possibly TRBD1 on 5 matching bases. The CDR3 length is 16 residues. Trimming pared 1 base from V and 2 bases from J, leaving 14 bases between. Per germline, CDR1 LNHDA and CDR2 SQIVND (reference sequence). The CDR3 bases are TGTGCCAGTAGTATAGCAGGGTGGGGTGTCAACACTGAAGCTTTCTTT. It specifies CASSIAGWGVNTEAFF. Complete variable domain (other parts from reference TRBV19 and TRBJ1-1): DGGITQSPKYLFRKEGQNVTLSCEQNLNHDAMYWYRQDPGQGLRLIYYSQIVNDFQKGDIAEGYSVSREKKESFPLTVTSAQKNPTAFYLCASSIAGWGVNTEAFFGQGTRLTVV.

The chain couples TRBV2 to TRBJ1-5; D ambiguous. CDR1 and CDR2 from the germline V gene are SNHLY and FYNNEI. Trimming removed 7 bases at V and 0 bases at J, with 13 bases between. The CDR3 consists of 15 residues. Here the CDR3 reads CASKPGRNSNQPQHF. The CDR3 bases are TGTGCCAGCAAGCCGGGGAGGAATAGCAATCAGCCCCAGCATTTT.

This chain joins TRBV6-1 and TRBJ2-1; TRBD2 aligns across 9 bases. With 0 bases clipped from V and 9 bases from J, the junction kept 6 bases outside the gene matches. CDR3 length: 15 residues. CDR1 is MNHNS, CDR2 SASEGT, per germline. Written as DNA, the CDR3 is TGTGCCAGCAGTGAAGCAGGCGGGGGGGCCGGTGAGCAGTTCTTC. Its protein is CASSEAGGGAGEQFF.

DNA of the CDR3: TGTGCCAGCAGCTTCGGGGGATTCACAGATACGCAGTATTTT. It encodes CASSFGGFTDTQYF. This chain links TRBV7-9 with TRBJ2-3; weak D call: TRBD2 (6 bases). Germline-derived CDR1 and CDR2 are SEHNR and FQNEAQ (reference sequence). This CDR3 is built from 14 residues. The V gene lost 3 bases and the J gene lost 2 bases, with 9 bases spanning the gap.

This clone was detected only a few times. The CDR3 coding sequence is TGTGCCAGCCTCAAAGGGGAATTGGAGTCTGAAGCTTTCTTT. It encodes CASLKGELESEAFF. This chain uses TRBV2 with TRBJ1-1; TRBD1 might be the D (5 bases). The CDR3 is 14 residues long. Germline assignment: CDR1 SNHLY and CDR2 FYNNEI. V lost 8 bases to trimming and J lost 6 bases, with 19 bases between them. The full variable domain, completed using reference TRBV2 and TRBJ1-1, is EPEVTQTPSHQVTQMGQEVILRCVPISNHLYFYWYRQILGQKVEFLVSFYNNEISEKSEIFDDQFSVERPDGSNFTLKIRSTKLEDSAMYFCASLKGELESEAFFGQGTRLTVV.

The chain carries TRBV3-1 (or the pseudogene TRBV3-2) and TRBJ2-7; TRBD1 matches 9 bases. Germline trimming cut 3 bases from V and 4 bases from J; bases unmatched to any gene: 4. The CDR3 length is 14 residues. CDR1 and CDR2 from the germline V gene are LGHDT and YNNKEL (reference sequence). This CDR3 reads CASSQYRGRYEQYF. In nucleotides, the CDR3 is TGTGCCAGCAGCCAGTACAGGGGGCGATACGAGCAGTACTTC.

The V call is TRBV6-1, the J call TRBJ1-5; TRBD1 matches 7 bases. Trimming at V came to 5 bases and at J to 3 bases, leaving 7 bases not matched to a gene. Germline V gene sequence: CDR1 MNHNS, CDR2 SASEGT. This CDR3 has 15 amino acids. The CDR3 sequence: CASSLVQGSNQPQHF. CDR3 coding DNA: TGTGCCAGCAGTCTCGTACAGGGGTCCAATCAGCCCCAGCATTTT.

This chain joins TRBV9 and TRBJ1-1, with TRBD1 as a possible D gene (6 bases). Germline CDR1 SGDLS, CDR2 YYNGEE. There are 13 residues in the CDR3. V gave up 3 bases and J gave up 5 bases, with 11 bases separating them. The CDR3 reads CASSAGGATEAFF. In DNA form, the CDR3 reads TGTGCCAGCAGCGCTGGGGGGGCAACTGAAGCTTTCTTT.

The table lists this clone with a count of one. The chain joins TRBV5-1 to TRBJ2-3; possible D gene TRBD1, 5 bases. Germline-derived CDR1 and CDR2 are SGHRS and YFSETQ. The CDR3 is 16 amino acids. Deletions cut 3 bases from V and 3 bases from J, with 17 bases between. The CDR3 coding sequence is TGCGCCAGCAGCTGGAAAGGGGTCCGGATGACAGATACGCAGTATTTT. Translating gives CASSWKGVRMTDTQYF.

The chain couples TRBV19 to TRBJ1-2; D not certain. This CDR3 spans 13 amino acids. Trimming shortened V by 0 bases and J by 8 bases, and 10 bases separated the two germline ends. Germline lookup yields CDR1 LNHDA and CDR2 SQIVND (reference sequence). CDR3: CASSIDLYGGYTF. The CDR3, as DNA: TGTGCCAGTAGTATAGATCTATACGGCGGCTACACCTTC.

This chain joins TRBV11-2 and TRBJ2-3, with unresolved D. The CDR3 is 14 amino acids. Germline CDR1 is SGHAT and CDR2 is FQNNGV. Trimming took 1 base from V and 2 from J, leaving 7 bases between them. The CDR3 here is CASSLGLVTDTQYF. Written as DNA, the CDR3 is TGTGCCAGCAGCTTAGGGCTCGTCACAGATACGCAGTATTTT.

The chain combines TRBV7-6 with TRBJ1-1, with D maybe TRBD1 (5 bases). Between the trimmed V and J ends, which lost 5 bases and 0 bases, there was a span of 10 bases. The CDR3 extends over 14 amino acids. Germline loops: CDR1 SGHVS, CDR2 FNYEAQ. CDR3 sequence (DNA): TGTGCCAGCAGCCCCAGGGCGATGAACACTGAAGCTTTCTTT. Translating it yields CASSPRAMNTEAFF.

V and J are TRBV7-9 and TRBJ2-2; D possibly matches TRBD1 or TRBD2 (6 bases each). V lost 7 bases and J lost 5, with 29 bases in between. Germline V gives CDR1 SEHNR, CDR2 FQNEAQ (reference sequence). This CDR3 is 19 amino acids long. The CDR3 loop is CASTSTNRGTTKGTGELFF. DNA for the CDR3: TGTGCCAGCACCTCAACCAATCGGGGGACAACAAAGGGGACCGGGGAGCTGTTTTTT.

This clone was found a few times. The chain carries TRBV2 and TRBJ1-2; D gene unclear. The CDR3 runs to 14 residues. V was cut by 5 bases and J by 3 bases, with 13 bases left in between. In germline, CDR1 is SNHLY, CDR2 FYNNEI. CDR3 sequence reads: CASSLYDIDYGYTF. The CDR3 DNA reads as TGTGCCAGCAGTTTATATGACATCGACTATGGCTACACCTTC.

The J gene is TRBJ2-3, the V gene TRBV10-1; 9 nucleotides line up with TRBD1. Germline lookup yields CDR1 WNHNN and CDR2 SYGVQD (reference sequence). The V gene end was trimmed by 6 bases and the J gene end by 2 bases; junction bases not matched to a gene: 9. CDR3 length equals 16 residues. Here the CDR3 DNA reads TGCGCCAGCAGCGGCGACTGGGACAGGGACACAGATACGCAGTATTTT. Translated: CASSGDWDRDTDTQYF.

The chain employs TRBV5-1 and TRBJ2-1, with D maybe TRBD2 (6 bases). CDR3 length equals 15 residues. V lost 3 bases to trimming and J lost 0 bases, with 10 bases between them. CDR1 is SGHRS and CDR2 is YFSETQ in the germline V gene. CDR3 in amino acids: CASSWGTASYNEQFF. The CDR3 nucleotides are TGCGCCAGCAGCTGGGGGACTGCCTCCTACAATGAGCAGTTCTTC.

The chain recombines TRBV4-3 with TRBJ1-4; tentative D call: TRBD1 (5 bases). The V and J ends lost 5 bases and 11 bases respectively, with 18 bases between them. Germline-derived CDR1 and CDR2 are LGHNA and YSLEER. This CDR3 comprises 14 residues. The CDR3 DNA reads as TGCGCCAGCAGCTTCGACAGTGTATTCGATAAACTGTTTTTT. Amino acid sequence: CASSFDSVFDKLFF.

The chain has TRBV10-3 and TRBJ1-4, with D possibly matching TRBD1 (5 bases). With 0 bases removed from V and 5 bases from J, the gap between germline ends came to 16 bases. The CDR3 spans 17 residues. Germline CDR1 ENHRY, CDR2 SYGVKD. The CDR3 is CAISESALQVGNEKLFF. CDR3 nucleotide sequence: TGTGCCATCAGTGAGTCGGCTCTACAGGTGGGGAATGAAAAACTGTTTTTT.

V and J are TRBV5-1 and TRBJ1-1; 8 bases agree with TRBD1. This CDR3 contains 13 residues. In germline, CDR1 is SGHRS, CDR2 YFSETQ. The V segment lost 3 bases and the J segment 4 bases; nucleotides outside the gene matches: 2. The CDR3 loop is CASSSTGVTEAFF. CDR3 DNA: TGCGCCAGCAGCTCGACAGGGGTCACTGAAGCTTTCTTT.

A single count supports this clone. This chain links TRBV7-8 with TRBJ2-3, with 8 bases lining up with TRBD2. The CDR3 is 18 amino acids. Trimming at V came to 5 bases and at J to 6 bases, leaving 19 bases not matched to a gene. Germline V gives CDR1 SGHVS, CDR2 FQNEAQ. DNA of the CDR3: TGTGCCAGCAGCCGAGGGACTAGATTTATGGTCTCCTCGGATACGCAGTATTTT. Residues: CASSRGTRFMVSSDTQYF.

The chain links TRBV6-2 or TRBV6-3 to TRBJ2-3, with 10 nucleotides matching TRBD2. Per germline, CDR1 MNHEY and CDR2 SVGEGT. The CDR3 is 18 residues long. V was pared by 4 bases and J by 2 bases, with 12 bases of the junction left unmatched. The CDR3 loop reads CASSSPPLLAGTTDTQYF. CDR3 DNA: TGTGCCAGCAGTTCGCCCCCCTTACTAGCGGGGACCACAGATACGCAGTATTTT.

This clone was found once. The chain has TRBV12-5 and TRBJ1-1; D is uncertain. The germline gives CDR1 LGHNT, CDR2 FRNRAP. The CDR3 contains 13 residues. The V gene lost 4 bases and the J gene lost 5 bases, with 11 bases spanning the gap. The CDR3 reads CASGSDTGTEAFF. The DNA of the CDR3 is TGTGCTAGTGGTTCCGATACGGGTACTGAAGCTTTCTTT.